The 24 T cell receptor beta chains below were found in one sample sequenced in a study of spatial heterogeneity in lung cancer (dated by TCRdb to about 2019). On the study overall, not on this receptor specifically: The tumor nonsynonymous mutation count correlated with the number of expanded intratumoral alpha and beta TCRs.

Interpreted using the paper, the time point label stands for: sample taken at primary tumor resection. Libraries were prepared through 5' RACE. The data were produced on a NextSeq 500. The public reads were quality trimmed at Q25 with fastp and then assembled into clones with MiXCR by TCRdb, keeping productive beta chains. When rows share a CDR3 protein, they turn into one entry using the most common DNA and genes. For this sample the table gives 3,000 to 4,000 distinct CDR3 sequences, of which around 40% were detected only once. The top ten clonotypes cover approximately 31% of the sample. The antigens these receptors bind are not known. The source was lung tumor tissue, collected at surgery. The receptors stem from a male donor with early-stage non-small cell lung cancer.

This sequence joins TRBV6-1 and TRBJ2-7, with D hard to call. Trimming shortened V by 2 bases and J by 6 bases, and 11 bases separated the two germline ends. This CDR3 comprises 13 residues. Looked up from germline, CDR1 is MNHNS and CDR2 is SASEGT. The CDR3 DNA is TGTGCCAGCAGTGAACAAGGGTCAGGCGAGCAGTACTTC. Protein: CASSEQGSGEQYF.

The chain employs TRBV29-1 and TRBJ2-7; TRBD2 matches at 7 bases. Germline lookup yields CDR1 SQVTM and CDR2 ANQGSEA. The CDR3 is 14 residues long. V gave up 2 bases and J gave up 2 bases; unmatched junction bases: 6. CDR3 coding DNA: TGCAGCGTTGAAAGGTCTAGCGGCACCTACGAGCAGTACTTC. Protein sequence: CSVERSSGTYEQYF.

The J gene is TRBJ2-7, the V gene TRBV20-1; 10 bases line up with TRBD1. The germline V gene has CDR1 DFQATT and CDR2 SNEGSKA (reference sequence). Trimming removed 5 bases from V and 3 bases from J; junction bases left unmatched: 10. The CDR3 covers 15 residues. CDR3 bases: TGCAGTGCTCTTGTAATCAGGACAGGGGGCTACGAGCAGTACTTC. This translates into CSALVIRTGGYEQYF.

Within the sample, this clonotype is medium-sized (0.01 to 0.1%). The chain employs TRBV20-1 and TRBJ2-1; D remains ambiguous. This CDR3 spans 13 amino acids. Trimming removed 1 base from V and 5 bases from J, with 9 bases in between. Germline CDR1 reads DFQATT; CDR2 reads SNEGSKA (reference sequence). The CDR3 here is CSARAAKNNEQFF. For the CDR3, the DNA is TGCAGTGCTAGAGCGGCGAAGAACAATGAGCAGTTCTTC.

V usage is TRBV29-1 and J usage is TRBJ2-2, with D possibly matching TRBD2 (6 bases). The germline gives CDR1 SQVTM, CDR2 ANQGSEA. This CDR3 comprises 11 residues. DNA of the CDR3: TGCGTCTGCGGGGACACCGGGGAGCTGTTTTTT. It yields the protein CVCGDTGELFF.

This chain connects TRBV9 to TRBJ1-1, with 9 bases that match TRBD1. The ends lost 4 bases at V and 4 bases at J; junction bases unmatched: 5. The germline gives CDR1 SGDLS, CDR2 YYNGEE. The CDR3 runs 14 residues. This chain's CDR3 is CASSSGTGPTEAFF. In nucleotides, the CDR3 is TGTGCCAGCAGCTCCGGGACAGGGCCCACTGAAGCTTTCTTT.

The chain links TRBV24-1 to TRBJ2-1; 10 bases line up with TRBD1. Germline-derived CDR1 and CDR2 are KGHDR and SFDVKD. V trimming: 7 bases; J trimming: 7 bases; junction bases outside the gene matches: 9. CDR3 size: 15 residues. This CDR3 is CATSHRQGAGNEQFF. The CDR3 DNA follows: TGTGCCACCAGCCATAGACAGGGGGCCGGGAATGAGCAGTTCTTC.

V and J are TRBV11-2 and TRBJ2-4; D gene ambiguous. This CDR3 has 12 residues. Between the trimmed V and J ends, which lost 4 bases and 9 bases, there was a span of 10 bases. Germline CDR1 and CDR2: SGHAT and FQNNGV. In DNA, the CDR3 is TGTGCCAGCAGCTCCCCCTCTAGCATTCAGTACTTC. Its translation is CASSSPSSIQYF. Variable domain in full (rest from reference TRBV11-2 and TRBJ2-4): EAGVAQSPRYKIIEKRQSVAFWCNPISGHATLYWYQQILGQGPKLLIQFQNNGVVDDSQLPKDRFSAERLKGVDSTLKIQPAKLEDSAVYLCASSSPSSIQYFGAGTRLSVL.

This chain connects TRBV2 to TRBJ2-3, with D tentatively TRBD2 (6 bases). From germline, CDR1 is SNHLY and CDR2 FYNNEI. Trimming cost V 0 bases and J 2 bases, with 12 bases left between them. The CDR3 is 16 amino acids. The CDR3 DNA reads as TGTGCCAGCAGTGAAGCACTAGCCCAAGCCACAGATACGCAGTATTTT. As protein: CASSEALAQATDTQYF.

By its share, this clonotype is medium-sized (0.01 to 0.1%). The rearrangement uses TRBV28 and TRBJ2-7, with 8 bases fitting TRBD2. V gave up 3 bases and J gave up 6 bases; unmatched junction bases: 13. The CDR3 sequence is 16 residues long. Germline lookup yields CDR1 MDHEN and CDR2 SYDVKM. The CDR3 DNA reads as TGTGCCAGCAGTTTGGCACTAGCGGCCGTAAGGGGCGAGCAGTACTTC. As protein: CASSLALAAVRGEQYF.

This clonotype has more than one count but fewer than ten. The chain carries TRBV20-1 and TRBJ2-3; 10 bases align to TRBD2. This CDR3 spans 15 amino acids. J gave up 6 bases and V 5 bases, and 11 bases lay outside the gene matches. Per germline, CDR1 DFQATT and CDR2 SNEGSKA (reference sequence). CDR3 nucleotide sequence: TGCAGTGCTGGACGGACTAGCGGTGCGGGGGATACGCAGTATTTT. This gives the protein CSAGRTSGAGDTQYF.

In its sample, this clonotype ranks as medium-sized (0.01 to 0.1%). The V gene is TRBV20-1, the J gene TRBJ2-3, with a possible D match to TRBD2 (5 bases). V dropped 6 bases and J dropped 0 bases, with 7 bases sitting between them. The CDR3 loop spans 12 amino acids. CDR1 and CDR2 from the germline V gene are DFQATT and SNEGSKA (reference sequence). The CDR3 nucleotides read TGCAGTGCAGCGGCTAGCACAGATACGCAGTATTTT. Its protein product is CSAAASTDTQYF.

This clonotype appeared a few times. J is TRBJ2-7 and V is TRBV10-3; possible D gene TRBD1, 5 bases. Trimming pared 3 bases from V and 0 bases from J, leaving 9 bases between. CDR1 is ENHRY and CDR2 is SYGVKD in the germline V gene. The CDR3 covers 14 residues. CDR3 sequence reads: CAISEMDTSYEQYF. CDR3 in DNA: TGTGCCATCAGTGAAATGGACACCTCCTACGAGCAGTACTTC.

This sequence joins TRBV7-9 and TRBJ2-7; D not certain. V was pared by 4 bases and J by 2 bases, with 3 bases between. The CDR3 length is 11 residues. The V gene's germline CDR1 is SEHNR and CDR2 FQNEAQ (reference sequence). Written as DNA, the CDR3 is TGTGCCAGCAGCTCCACCTACGAGCAGTACTTC. Amino acid sequence: CASSSTYEQYF. The whole variable domain, remainder taken from reference TRBV7-9 and TRBJ2-7, is DTGVSQNPRHKITKRGQNVTFRCDPISEHNRLYWYRQTLGQGPEFLTYFQNEAQLEKSRLLSDRFSAERPKGSFSTLEIQRTEQGDSAMYLCASSSTYEQYFGPGTRLTVT.

The chain links TRBV3-1 to TRBJ2-1; TRBD2 is a possible D gene (5 bases). Germline V lookup: CDR1 LGHDT, CDR2 YNNKEL (reference sequence). Trimming removed 1 base from V and 7 bases from J, with 14 bases in between. This CDR3 is built from 15 residues. CDR3 region: CASSQATDWTNEQFF. The CDR3 nucleotides read TGTGCCAGCAGCCAAGCTACGGACTGGACGAATGAGCAGTTCTTC.

In this sample, this clonotype is medium-sized. This chain uses TRBV10-3 with TRBJ2-2; the D gene could be TRBD1 or TRBD2 (5 bases each). CDR1 is ENHRY, CDR2 SYGVKD, per germline. This CDR3 contains 14 residues. Trimming stripped 11 bases from V and 2 bases from J, with 15 bases between. CDR3 sequence: CAAAGTINTGELFF. As DNA, the CDR3 is TGTGCCGCGGCCGGGACGATCAACACCGGGGAGCTGTTTTTT.

CDR3 region: CSARDLLTGSYNEQFF. The CDR3 DNA reads as TGCAGTGCTAGAGATCTACTGACAGGGTCCTACAATGAGCAGTTCTTC. The chain employs TRBV20-1 and TRBJ2-1; 7 bases are shared with TRBD1. CDR3 length: 16 amino acids. V gave up 0 bases and J gave up 1 base; unmatched junction bases: 6. Germline-derived CDR1 and CDR2 are DFQATT and SNEGSKA (reference sequence).

The chain is built from TRBV18 and TRBJ1-2; a possible D gene is TRBD1 (5 bases). This CDR3 is built from 13 residues. Trimming took 3 bases from V and 10 from J, leaving 15 bases between them. The germline V gene encodes CDR1 KGHSH and CDR2 LQKENI. In DNA form, the CDR3 reads TGTGCCAGCTCACCCCCGGGGCCGCCGCTCTACACCTTC. This encodes CASSPPGPPLYTF.

The CDR3 loop is CASSYVVPIKFGEQYF. The DNA for the CDR3 is TGTGCCAGCAGTTACGTGGTGCCAATTAAGTTCGGGGAGCAGTACTTC. The chain links TRBV6-6 to TRBJ2-7; D is unclear. The V gene lost 2 bases and the J gene lost 7 bases, with 21 bases spanning the gap. Germline V lookup: CDR1 MNHNY, CDR2 SVGAGI (reference sequence). The length of the CDR3 is 16 residues.

By share, this clonotype counts as large. This chain links TRBV9 with TRBJ1-6, with D possibly TRBD1 on 6 matching bases. The CDR3 runs 14 residues. CDR1 and CDR2 from the germline V gene are SGDLS and YYNGEE. Trimming shortened V by 2 bases and J by 5 bases, and 8 bases separated the two germline ends. The CDR3 spells CASSVGHDNSPLHF. The CDR3, as DNA: TGTGCCAGCAGCGTGGGACATGATAATTCACCCCTCCACTTT.

The rearrangement links TRBV6-1 to TRBJ1-1, with D tentatively TRBD1 (6 bases). Germline CDR1 and CDR2: MNHNS and SASEGT. Trimming left V 10 bases short and J 3 bases short, with 18 bases between. This CDR3 is 14 amino acids long. CDR3 region: CATEGGGAYTEAFF. The CDR3 nucleotides read TGTGCCACTGAGGGGGGGGGCGCATACACTGAAGCTTTCTTT.

The chain carries TRBV12-3 or TRBV12-4 and TRBJ2-3; the D gene is possibly TRBD2 (5 bases). With 6 bases removed from V and 1 base from J, the gap between germline ends came to 11 bases. This CDR3 has 14 amino acids. CDR3 nucleotide sequence: TGTGCCAGCAGGTCACTAGGTGGCACAGATACGCAGTATTTT. This gives the protein CASRSLGGTDTQYF.

This clonotype was seen a few times. V gene TRBV2 combines with J gene TRBJ2-7; TRBD1 is a possible D gene (5 bases). V dropped 6 bases and J dropped 2 bases, with 17 bases sitting between them. The length of the CDR3 is 15 residues. CDR1 is SNHLY, CDR2 FYNNEI, per germline. This chain's CDR3 is CASSQDSLAAYEQYF. The CDR3 DNA reads TGTGCCAGCAGCCAAGACAGTTTGGCCGCCTACGAGCAGTACTTC.

The chain combines TRBV6-2 or TRBV6-3 with TRBJ2-7; 8 bases line up with TRBD1. V lost 2 bases to trimming and J lost 5 bases; unmatched junction nucleotides: 8. The CDR3 loop spans 15 amino acids. Per the germline V gene, CDR1 is MNHEY and CDR2 is SVGEGT. As DNA, the CDR3 is TGTGCCAGCAGTTACGGCCGGACAGGGACCCACGAGCAGTACTTC. It yields the protein CASSYGRTGTHEQYF.